These 27 T cell receptor beta chains were all obtained from the same sample, sequenced in a study of cytomegalovirus exposure and HLA in healthy donors (dated by TCRdb to 2017 to 2019). The method was the immunoSEQ multiplex PCR assay. For the multiplex PCR, a mixture combining 60 forward primers for TCR Vbeta segments and 13 reverse primers for TCR Jbeta segments was used. The table was pulled from immuneACCESS by TCRdb, which kept in-frame rearrangements only. Such tables lose some clones; where checked, under half of the loss comes from unresolved V genes, and the rest has no known cause. A total of 50,000 to 70,000 clones appear in this sample, around 80% of them only once. Jointly, the top ten make up approximately 2.9% of the sample. Sequencing input: PBMCs. Source of these receptors: a girl aged 5-17 years in good health and CMV-seropositive.

The chain joins TRBV5-1 to TRBJ2-3; the D is unclear. The germline V and J ends were trimmed by 1 base and 5 bases, with 11 bases remaining between them. This CDR3 region has 14 residues. Germline CDR1 is SGHRS and CDR2 is YFSETQ. CDR3 bases: TGCGCCAGCAGCTTGAGAGGTTTCGGAGATACGCAGTATTTT. It translates to CASSLRGFGDTQYF.

Here the CDR3 DNA reads TGTGCCAGCAGCGGGGGACAGGGAGTCGACCAGTACTTC. Translation: CASSGGQGVDQYF. The chain has TRBV9 and TRBJ2-7; 9 positions agree with TRBD1. Germline CDR1 is SGDLS and CDR2 is YYNGEE. The CDR3 has 13 amino acids. Unmatched junction bases numbered 8, after V lost 3 bases and J lost 10 bases.

V and J are TRBV2 and TRBJ2-7; D perhaps matches TRBD1 (6 bases). With 6 bases removed from V and 4 bases from J, the gap between germline ends came to 19 bases. CDR1 is SNHLY, CDR2 FYNNEI, per germline. The CDR3 totals 15 residues. The chain's CDR3 is CASRKDSISSYEQYF. CDR3 bases: TGTGCCAGCAGGAAGGACAGCATATCGTCTTACGAGCAGTACTTC.

The V and J genes are TRBV7-8 and TRBJ1-5; 9 nucleotides match TRBD1. CDR1 is SGHVS, CDR2 FQNEAQ, per germline. The CDR3 is 15 residues long. With 5 bases clipped from V and 5 bases from J, the junction kept 7 bases outside the gene matches. The CDR3 loop reads CASSPGGTGYQPQHF. The CDR3 DNA reads as TGTGCCAGCAGCCCTGGGGGGACAGGGTATCAGCCCCAGCATTTT. The full variable domain, in which reference TRBV7-8 and TRBJ1-5 provide the parts outside the CDR3, is GAGVSQSPRYKVAKRGQDVALRCDPISGHVSLFWYQQALGQGPEFLTYFQNEAQLDKSGLPSDRFFAERPEGSVSTLKIQRTQQEDSAVYLCASSPGGTGYQPQHFGDGTRLSIL.

This rearrangement joins TRBV29-1 to TRBJ2-3; possible D gene TRBD1, 6 bases. The CDR3 extends over 15 amino acids. From germline, CDR1 is SQVTM and CDR2 ANQGSEA. The V end lost 0 bases, the J end lost 0 bases, and 10 bases lay between the germline ends. This chain's CDR3 is CSVEDHRVSTDTQYF. The CDR3 DNA follows: TGCAGCGTTGAAGATCACAGGGTCAGCACAGATACGCAGTATTTT.

The chain has TRBV5-8 and TRBJ1-1, with D possibly being TRBD1 (5 bases). V was trimmed by 1 base and J by 0 bases, leaving 7 bases between them. CDR3 length: 14 amino acids. CDR1 is SGHTS, CDR2 YDEGEE, per germline. The CDR3 region has the DNA TGTGCCAGCAGCTTGTTGACAGTGAACACTGAAGCTTTCTTT. As protein: CASSLLTVNTEAFF.

The V and J genes are TRBV15 and TRBJ2-1, with unresolved D. The germline V gene encodes CDR1 LNHNV and CDR2 YYDKDF (reference sequence). Trimming removed 1 base at V and 8 bases at J, with 6 bases between. The CDR3 runs to 12 residues. The DNA of the CDR3 is TGTGCCACCAGCAGAGCGACTTATGAGCAGTTCTTC. The encoded protein is CATSRATYEQFF.

The chain is built from TRBV27 and TRBJ2-7; TRBD2 matches 8 bases. This CDR3 contains 13 residues. Per the germline V gene, CDR1 is MNHEY and CDR2 is SMNVEV (reference sequence). Losses at the gene ends were 5 bases for V and 0 bases for J; bases not matched to a gene: 0. The CDR3 DNA sequence: TGTGCCAGCAGTAGCGGGAGCTCCTACGAGCAGTACTTC. Translated, it gives CASSSGSSYEQYF.

The V gene is TRBV30, the J gene TRBJ1-1; unclear D gene. V dropped 6 bases and J dropped 1 base, with 9 bases sitting between them. CDR3 length: 12 residues. Germline CDR1 GTSNPN, CDR2 SVGIG (reference sequence). CDR3 coding DNA: TGTGCCTGTTTTTTAGCGAACACTGAAGCTTTCTTT. Its translation: CACFLANTEAFF.

The V gene is TRBV7-2, the J gene TRBJ2-1; 7 positions agree with TRBD2. This CDR3 has 15 residues. V trimming: 2 bases; J trimming: 3 bases; junction bases outside the gene matches: 4. CDR1 is SGHTA, CDR2 FQGNSA, per germline. The CDR3 protein is CASSLYASGYNEQFF. The CDR3 nucleotides read TGTGCCAGCAGCTTATACGCTAGCGGCTACAATGAGCAGTTCTTC.

CDR3 nucleotide sequence: TGTGCCAGCAGTTCAAGCGGGAGCACAGATACGCAGTATTTT. Protein sequence: CASSSSGSTDTQYF. The V call is TRBV7-2, the J call TRBJ2-3; a weak D match, TRBD2 (6 bases). Germline V gene data show CDR1 as SGHTA and CDR2 as FQGNSA. The V end lost 6 bases, the J end lost 0 bases, and 10 bases lay between the germline ends. CDR3 length equals 14 residues.

This chain links TRBV7-6 with TRBJ1-6; 7 nucleotides agree with TRBD1. Germline V gene sequence: CDR1 SGHVS, CDR2 FNYEAQ. The CDR3 extends over 14 amino acids. Trimming took 5 bases from V and 9 from J; bases not matched to a gene: 7. The CDR3 region is CASSRDRALSPLHF. In DNA, the CDR3 is TGTGCCAGCAGCCGCGACAGGGCTCTTTCACCCCTCCACTTT.

This clone has only one observation. The chain carries TRBV5-1 and TRBJ2-7; D possibly corresponds to TRBD1 (6 bases). The CDR3 has 14 amino acids. Looked up from germline, CDR1 is SGHRS and CDR2 is YFSETQ. V was cut by 0 bases and J by 2 bases, with 9 bases left in between. The chain's CDR3 is CASSLEQGPYEQYF. The DNA of the CDR3 is TGCGCCAGCAGCTTGGAACAGGGACCCTACGAGCAGTACTTC.

The chain joins TRBV30 to TRBJ1-4, with D hard to call. Trimming took off 0 bases at V and 0 bases at J, with 14 bases between the two ends. Germline values: CDR1 GTSNPN, CDR2 SVGIG (reference sequence). The CDR3 length is 17 residues. The CDR3: CAWSVLQPDTTNEKLFF. CDR3 bases: TGTGCCTGGAGTGTGTTACAGCCGGATACAACTAATGAAAAACTGTTTTTT.

The chain employs TRBV6-4 and TRBJ2-3, with D maybe TRBD1 (7 bases). Germline V CDR1 and CDR2: MRHNA, SNTAGT. There are 14 residues in the CDR3. V was shortened by 2 bases and J by 6 bases, with 12 bases between the two germline ends. The CDR3, as DNA: TGTGCCAGCAGTGACGGAGGGGGCGCCGATACGCAGTATTTT. As protein: CASSDGGGADTQYF.

The gene calls are TRBV6-5 and TRBJ2-3; 8 nucleotides match TRBD1. CDR1 and CDR2 from the germline V gene are MNHEY and SVGAGI. CDR3 length: 15 amino acids. Trimming at V came to 6 bases and at J to 4 bases, leaving 9 bases not matched to a gene. CDR3 protein: CASSQTWTGPDTQYF. CDR3 DNA sequence: TGTGCCAGCAGCCAAACCTGGACAGGGCCAGATACGCAGTATTTT.

J is TRBJ2-7 and V is TRBV15; unclear D gene. Trimming pared 10 bases from V and 2 bases from J, leaving 18 bases between. This CDR3 has 14 amino acids. Germline V lookup: CDR1 LNHNV, CDR2 YYDKDF (reference sequence). The CDR3 is CASSNRDLPYEQYF. CDR3 sequence (DNA): TGTGCCAGCTCGAACAGAGACCTACCCTACGAGCAGTACTTC. The full variable domain, in which reference TRBV15 and TRBJ2-7 provide the parts outside the CDR3, is DAMVIQNPRYQVTQFGKPVTLSCSQTLNHNVMYWYQQKSSQAPKLLFHYYDKDFNNEADTPDNFQSRRPNTSFCFLDIRSPGLGDTAMYLCASSNRDLPYEQYFGPGTRLTVT.

The chain combines TRBV5-4 with TRBJ2-4; 9 nucleotides line up with TRBD1. The CDR3 is 19 residues long. V lost 0 bases and J lost 0; bases outside the gene matches: 10. Germline-derived CDR1 and CDR2 are SGHNT and YYREEE (reference sequence). CDR3 coding DNA: TGTGCCAGCAGCTTGGCCGGGACAGGGATGGCACTAGCCAAAAACATTCAGTACTTC. As protein: CASSLAGTGMALAKNIQYF.

This clone was observed a single time. V usage is TRBV2 and J usage is TRBJ2-1; TRBD2 aligns across 16 bases. The CDR3 loop spans 18 amino acids. Germline trimming cut 7 bases from V and 7 bases from J; bases unmatched to any gene: 13. Germline V gene sequence: CDR1 SNHLY, CDR2 FYNNEI. CDR3 loop: CASKSGTSGGAFGNEQFF. The CDR3 bases are TGTGCCAGCAAATCCGGGACTAGCGGGGGGGCGTTTGGGAATGAGCAGTTCTTC.

This chain connects TRBV9 to TRBJ2-7; the match to TRBD2 covers 13 bases. The CDR3 runs to 17 residues. Germline V CDR1 and CDR2: SGDLS, YYNGEE. The J segment lost 3 bases and the V segment lost 4 bases, leaving 10 bases of the junction unmatched. The CDR3 sequence is CASSPRLAGGLVYEQYF. The CDR3 DNA is TGTGCCAGCAGCCCACGACTAGCGGGAGGCCTCGTCTACGAGCAGTACTTC.

The chain links TRBV4-1 to TRBJ1-1, with D possibly matching TRBD1 (5 bases). V lost 1 base and J 1 base, leaving 10 bases between the germline ends. The CDR3 contains 15 residues. Germline loops: CDR1 MGHRA, CDR2 YSYEKL. Here the CDR3 reads CASSQAGGGNTEAFF. CDR3 in DNA: TGCGCCAGCAGCCAAGCCGGGGGGGGGAACACTGAAGCTTTCTTT.

This clone was seen more than once but under ten times. The CDR3 loop reads CASGDRLTQNTEAFF. The CDR3 bases are TGCGCCAGCGGAGACAGGCTCACTCAGAACACTGAAGCTTTCTTT. This chain connects TRBV5-1 to TRBJ1-1, with D maybe TRBD1 (6 bases). The CDR3 has 15 residues. Trimming removed 7 bases at V and 1 base at J, with 17 bases between. Germline V gives CDR1 SGHRS, CDR2 YFSETQ. Full variable domain (rest looked up from reference TRBV5-1 and TRBJ1-1): KAGVTQTPRYLIKTRGQQVTLSCSPISGHRSVSWYQQTPGQGLQFLFEYFSETQRNKGNFPGRFSGRQFSNSRSEMNVSTLELGDSALYLCASGDRLTQNTEAFFGQGTRLTVV.

The chain has TRBV18 and TRBJ2-3; 8 nucleotides align to TRBD1. The CDR3 contains 13 residues. The V segment lost 6 bases and the J segment 2 bases; nucleotides outside the gene matches: 1. From germline, CDR1 is KGHSH and CDR2 LQKENI. CDR3 DNA: TGTGCCAGCTCGGGACAGGCCACAGATACGCAGTATTTT. As protein: CASSGQATDTQYF.

The chain carries TRBV6-5 and TRBJ2-1; 7 bases fit TRBD1. The CDR3 contains 14 residues. From germline, CDR1 is MNHEY and CDR2 SVGAGI. Germline trimming cut 11 bases from V and 4 bases from J; bases unmatched to any gene: 11. The CDR3 region is CAASRTGRYNEQFF. CDR3 DNA sequence: TGTGCCGCCTCCCGGACAGGCCGATACAATGAGCAGTTCTTC.

The rearrangement links TRBV6-1 to TRBJ1-2; D might be TRBD1 (5 bases). From germline, CDR1 is MNHNS and CDR2 SASEGT. The CDR3 totals 11 residues. V gave up 5 bases and J gave up 8 bases, with 9 bases separating them. The chain's CDR3 is CASSPGLGYTF. In DNA, the CDR3 is TGTGCCAGCAGTCCAGGGTTGGGCTACACCTTC.

This clone was seen a handful of times. The CDR3 loop reads CASSSVRGREQFF. CDR3 bases: TGTGCCAGCAGCTCCGTACGAGGTCGTGAGCAGTTCTTC. The J gene is TRBJ2-1, the V gene TRBV7-8, with unresolved D. This CDR3 spans 13 amino acids. Germline lookup yields CDR1 SGHVS and CDR2 FQNEAQ. The V gene lost 4 bases and the J gene lost 9 bases, with 13 bases spanning the gap. The full variable domain, in which reference TRBV7-8 and TRBJ2-1 provide the parts outside the CDR3, is GAGVSQSPRYKVAKRGQDVALRCDPISGHVSLFWYQQALGQGPEFLTYFQNEAQLDKSGLPSDRFFAERPEGSVSTLKIQRTQQEDSAVYLCASSSVRGREQFFGPGTRLTVL.

This clone was observed a single time. The chain joins TRBV5-4 to TRBJ2-5; a weak D match, TRBD2 (5 bases). V was cut by 3 bases and J by 3 bases, with 12 bases left in between. CDR3 length: 14 residues. The V gene's germline CDR1 is SGHNT and CDR2 YYREEE (reference sequence). The CDR3 bases are TGTGCCAGCAGCTCAAGCCGGGAAGAAGAGACCCAGTACTTC. It encodes CASSSSREEETQYF.